The 30 T cell receptor beta chains listed next were all sequenced from one sample in a study of T cell responses to AZD1222 COVID-19 vaccine. Repertoires were generated with immunoSEQ multiplex PCR, while TCRdb's copy carries only in-frame clones and drops some. The sample yields about 120,000 clones, approximately 85% seen once. Material: peripheral blood, obtained on day 0 of AZD1222 vaccination. The receptors here all came from an adult in good health.

The gene calls are TRBV30 and TRBJ2-1; the match to TRBD2 covers 10 bases. The germline V gene encodes CDR1 GTSNPN and CDR2 SVGIG (reference sequence). The V gene end was trimmed by 3 bases and the J gene end by 2 bases; junction bases not matched to a gene: 7. The CDR3 runs to 16 residues. The chain's CDR3 is CAWSAPSGGAYNEQFF. CDR3 nucleotides: TGTGCCTGGAGCGCCCCAAGCGGGGGGGCCTACAATGAGCAGTTCTTC.

The chain employs TRBV2 and TRBJ1-1; D is perhaps TRBD1 (6 bases). The V gene lost 4 bases and the J gene lost 3 bases, with 9 bases spanning the gap. Germline values: CDR1 SNHLY, CDR2 FYNNEI. This CDR3 comprises 13 residues. This chain's CDR3 is CASSAQGDTEAFF. CDR3 bases: TGTGCCAGCAGTGCACAGGGTGACACTGAAGCTTTCTTT.

The genes are TRBV5-1 and TRBJ2-7; the D gene is possibly TRBD1 (6 bases). V lost 4 bases to trimming and J lost 5 bases, with 16 bases between them. This CDR3 region has 14 residues. Germline loops: CDR1 SGHRS, CDR2 YFSETQ. The CDR3 spells CASSEAVGAHEQYF. The CDR3 DNA is TGCGCCAGCAGCGAAGCTGTGGGGGCCCACGAGCAGTACTTC.

The chain has TRBV11-2 and TRBJ1-5; TRBD1 might be the D (6 bases). The length of the CDR3 is 15 residues. CDR1 is SGHAT, CDR2 FQNNGV, per germline. The V end was cut by 0 bases, the J end by 4 bases, with 10 bases between. DNA of the CDR3: TGTGCCAGCAGCTTAGATGGGGGCCGAAATCAGCCCCAGCATTTT. Amino acids: CASSLDGGRNQPQHF.

V usage is TRBV3-1 (or the pseudogene TRBV3-2) and J usage is TRBJ2-1; D unclear. CDR3 length equals 16 residues. Germline CDR1 is LGHDT and CDR2 is YNNKEL (reference sequence). The V and J ends lost 0 bases and 0 bases respectively, with 9 bases between them. The CDR3 DNA is TGTGCCAGCAGCCAAGAAGCGTACTCCTCCTACAATGAGCAGTTCTTC. It yields the protein CASSQEAYSSYNEQFF.

The chain couples TRBV5-6 to TRBJ2-7; 14 bases match TRBD2. Per germline, CDR1 SGHDT and CDR2 YYEEEE. Unmatched junction bases numbered 5, after V lost 4 bases and J lost 8 bases. The CDR3 is made up of 14 amino acids. This CDR3 reads CASSRGLAGVKQYF. The CDR3 DNA is TGTGCCAGCAGCCGGGGACTAGCGGGGGTTAAGCAGTACTTC.

This sequence joins TRBV6-5 and TRBJ2-3; D call uncertain. Trimming took off 11 bases at V and 1 base at J, with 16 bases between the two ends. The CDR3 totals 14 residues. Germline CDR1 and CDR2: MNHEY and SVGAGI. CDR3 amino acids: CAAGGVVGTDTQYF. The CDR3 DNA sequence: TGTGCCGCCGGTGGGGTAGTCGGCACAGATACGCAGTATTTT.

This clone was observed once. The chain uses TRBV6-1 and TRBJ1-1; tentative D call: TRBD1 (6 bases). CDR3 size: 15 residues. The germline V gene encodes CDR1 MNHNS and CDR2 SASEGT. V lost 2 bases and J 1 base, leaving 11 bases between the germline ends. The CDR3 DNA reads TGTGCCAGCAGTGAATCTACAGGGTGGAACACTGAAGCTTTCTTT. Translating gives CASSESTGWNTEAFF.

This chain links TRBV10-3 with TRBJ2-1, with D possibly TRBD2 on 6 matching bases. This CDR3 is 14 amino acids long. Germline V gene sequence: CDR1 ENHRY, CDR2 SYGVKD. Trimming cost V 4 bases and J 10 bases, with 17 bases left between them. CDR3 sequence reads: CAISGAGKMGEQFF. Written as DNA, the CDR3 is TGTGCCATCAGTGGTGCGGGGAAAATGGGAGAGCAGTTCTTC.

V usage is TRBV12-1 and J usage is TRBJ2-7; TRBD2, the D gene given by the table, was not confirmed from the DNA. TRBV12-1 is a known pseudogene. The CDR3 totals 11 residues. The CDR3, as DNA: TGTGCCAGCAGCCCCTCGTACGAGCAGTACTTC. Residues: CASSPSYEQYF.

The gene calls are TRBV15 and TRBJ1-2; no definite D call. The germline V and J ends were trimmed by 9 bases and 7 bases, with 15 bases remaining between them. The CDR3 contains 12 residues. The germline gives CDR1 LNHNV, CDR2 YYDKDF (reference sequence). The CDR3 nucleotides are TGTGCCACATCCGGCGGGGAAGGTGGCTACACCTTC. It yields the protein CATSGGEGGYTF.

V gene TRBV7-9 combines with J gene TRBJ2-7, with D hard to call. The CDR3 is 18 residues long. Germline assignment: CDR1 SEHNR and CDR2 FQNEAQ (reference sequence). Trimming left V 0 bases short and J 2 bases short, with 20 bases between. CDR3 DNA sequence: TGTGCCAGCAGCTTAGCGGTGGGATTTATGCGAAATACCTACGAGCAGTACTTC. This translates into CASSLAVGFMRNTYEQYF.

This clone was detected once. This chain uses TRBV5-6 with TRBJ2-7; 7 bases map to TRBD1. V lost 6 bases to trimming and J lost 4 bases; unmatched junction nucleotides: 1. There are 11 residues in the CDR3. Germline loops: CDR1 SGHDT, CDR2 YYEEEE. The CDR3 protein is CASIQGYEQYF. CDR3 bases: TGTGCCAGCATACAGGGGTACGAGCAGTACTTC.

The chain combines TRBV6-2 or TRBV6-3 with TRBJ1-2; D is possibly TRBD1 (6 bases). Germline CDR1 MNHEY, CDR2 SVGEGT. This CDR3 is built from 12 residues. Trimming shortened V by 3 bases and J by 10 bases, and 12 bases separated the two germline ends. The CDR3 coding sequence is TGTGCCAGCAGTTATCTGGACAGAAACTACACCTTC. It codes for CASSYLDRNYTF.

The J gene is TRBJ1-2, the V gene TRBV2; 7 positions agree with TRBD1. Per the germline V gene, CDR1 is SNHLY and CDR2 is FYNNEI. V lost 6 bases, J lost 5 bases, and 3 bases stayed unmatched. This CDR3 comprises 12 residues. In nucleotides, the CDR3 is TGTGCCAGCAGCCCGACAGGGTATGGCTACACCTTC. Translation gives CASSPTGYGYTF.

The V gene is TRBV18, the J gene TRBJ1-5; D call uncertain. This CDR3 is built from 15 residues. Germline CDR1 KGHSH, CDR2 LQKENI. The V and J ends lost 6 bases and 0 bases respectively, with 12 bases between them. The CDR3 spells CASSNQPDSNQPQHF. CDR3 nucleotides: TGTGCCAGCTCCAACCAGCCGGATAGCAATCAGCCCCAGCATTTT.

The rearrangement joins TRBV3-1 (or the pseudogene TRBV3-2) to TRBJ1-5; 7 bases line up with TRBD1. The CDR3 length is 15 residues. Germline V gene data show CDR1 as LGHDT and CDR2 as YNNKEL (reference sequence). The V and J ends lost 1 base and 5 bases, in that order; junction bases with no gene match: 5. CDR3 DNA sequence: TGTGCCAGCAGCCAAGGACAGGGTCCTCATCAGCCCCAGCATTTT. Its translation: CASSQGQGPHQPQHF.

The rearrangement uses TRBV6-5 and TRBJ1-2, with D unresolved. Trimming shortened V by 9 bases and J by 0 bases, and 14 bases separated the two germline ends. Per the germline V gene, CDR1 is MNHEY and CDR2 is SVGAGI. The CDR3 is made up of 14 amino acids. CDR3 DNA sequence: TGTGCCAGGGATTGTCGCCCTACTAACTATGGCTACACCTTC. It encodes CARDCRPTNYGYTF.

CDR3 sequence reads: CASSFNDRGFRREQYF. The CDR3 DNA reads as TGTGCCAGCAGCTTCAACGACAGGGGCTTCCGGCGGGAGCAGTACTTC. The V and J genes are TRBV7-2 and TRBJ2-7; 8 bases match TRBD1. CDR1 is SGHTA, CDR2 FQGNSA, per germline. This CDR3 is built from 16 residues. Losses at the gene ends were 3 bases for V and 7 bases for J; bases not matched to a gene: 14.

The chain is built from TRBV7-9 and TRBJ2-2; D is perhaps TRBD1 or TRBD2 (5 bases each). Germline loops: CDR1 SEHNR, CDR2 FQNEAQ (reference sequence). This CDR3 is built from 15 residues. With 5 bases removed from V and 2 bases from J, the gap between germline ends came to 12 bases. The CDR3 coding sequence is TGTGCCAGCAGCCCTTGGGACCCAAACACCGGGGAGCTGTTTTTT. This gives the protein CASSPWDPNTGELFF.

The genes are TRBV2 and TRBJ2-1, with 7 bases aligning to TRBD1. V shed 2 bases, J shed 2 bases, and the junction held 6 bases outside the gene matches. Germline V gives CDR1 SNHLY, CDR2 FYNNEI. The CDR3 loop spans 16 amino acids. DNA of the CDR3: TGTGCCAGCAGTGAATCTCGGGGACAGCCCTACAATGAGCAGTTCTTC. Protein: CASSESRGQPYNEQFF.

The chain is built from TRBV24-1 and TRBJ2-3, with D uncertain. V was trimmed by 2 bases and J by 4 bases, leaving 9 bases between them. Germline V gene lookup returns CDR1 KGHDR and CDR2 SFDVKD. This CDR3 has 14 amino acids. The chain's CDR3 is CATSDWSSADTQYF. CDR3 DNA sequence: TGTGCCACCAGTGATTGGTCTTCGGCAGATACGCAGTATTTT.

The CDR3 DNA follows: TGTGCCAGAAGCTTGGATGGGGAGGTGGGCTACACCTTC. Translating it yields CARSLDGEVGYTF. J is TRBJ1-2 and V is TRBV5-3; D is unresolved. TRBV5-3 is placed among ORFs of uncertain function. With 0 bases removed from V and 8 bases from J, the gap between germline ends came to 11 bases. The CDR3 is 13 amino acids.

The gene calls are TRBV6-4 and TRBJ2-3; 8 bases align to TRBD2. With 3 bases clipped from V and 0 bases from J, the junction kept 2 bases outside the gene matches. In germline, CDR1 is MRHNA, CDR2 SNTAGT. CDR3 length: 15 amino acids. The CDR3 DNA follows: TGTGCCAGCAGTGAATCTAGCGGGAGCACAGATACGCAGTATTTT. Translated, it gives CASSESSGSTDTQYF.

In this sample, this clone turned up once. This chain joins TRBV9 and TRBJ1-6, with TRBD1 as a possible D gene (5 bases). The CDR3 is made up of 13 amino acids. The germline V gene has CDR1 SGDLS and CDR2 YYNGEE. V was pared by 4 bases and J by 10 bases, with 12 bases between. Here the CDR3 DNA reads TGTGCCAGCAGCCCGAGAGACAGCTCACCCCTCCACTTT. It is translated as CASSPRDSSPLHF.

The chain employs TRBV9 and TRBJ2-5; TRBD2 might be the D (5 bases). V was pared by 2 bases and J by 2 bases, with 16 bases between. The CDR3 spans 16 residues. CDR1 is SGDLS, CDR2 YYNGEE, per germline. Here the CDR3 reads CASSVGLLEAQETQYF. CDR3 nucleotide sequence: TGTGCCAGCAGCGTTGGACTCCTGGAGGCTCAAGAGACCCAGTACTTC.

The J gene is TRBJ2-7, the V gene TRBV5-1; D gene uncertain. Deletions cut 5 bases from V and 4 bases from J, with 13 bases between. Germline CDR1 reads SGHRS; CDR2 reads YFSETQ. The CDR3 is made up of 13 amino acids. The CDR3 here is CASRSELRYEQYF. The CDR3 DNA reads as TGCGCCAGCAGGTCCGAGCTACGATACGAGCAGTACTTC.

The chain has TRBV5-1 and TRBJ2-1; either TRBD1 or TRBD2 may fit D (5 bases each). From germline, CDR1 is SGHRS and CDR2 YFSETQ. Trimming took off 2 bases at V and 9 bases at J, with 18 bases between the two ends. This CDR3 comprises 15 residues. The CDR3 coding sequence is TGCGCCAGCAGCTTTAGGGAGAGGGGCATCGGTGAGCAGTTCTTC. Translating gives CASSFRERGIGEQFF. Together with reference TRBV5-1 and TRBJ2-1, the CDR3 gives the full variable domain: KAGVTQTPRYLIKTRGQQVTLSCSPISGHRSVSWYQQTPGQGLQFLFEYFSETQRNKGNFPGRFSGRQFSNSRSEMNVSTLELGDSALYLCASSFRERGIGEQFFGPGTRLTVL.

The chain uses TRBV5-8 and TRBJ2-7, with a possible D match to TRBD1 (5 bases). Per the germline V gene, CDR1 is SGHTS and CDR2 is YDEGEE. The V end lost 4 bases, the J end lost 7 bases, and 21 bases lay between the germline ends. This CDR3 has 15 amino acids. Here the CDR3 reads CASSHWTRLSAEQYF. CDR3 DNA sequence: TGTGCCAGCAGCCACTGGACAAGGCTCTCTGCTGAGCAGTACTTC.

The J gene is TRBJ1-5, the V gene TRBV7-2, with D possibly being TRBD1 (5 bases). Between the trimmed V and J ends, which lost 2 bases and 6 bases, there was a span of 17 bases. CDR3 length equals 16 residues. The germline V gene encodes CDR1 SGHTA and CDR2 FQGNSA. The CDR3 region is CASSLFVTGVSQPQHF. CDR3 DNA: TGTGCCAGCAGCTTATTTGTAACAGGAGTTAGTCAGCCCCAGCATTTT.